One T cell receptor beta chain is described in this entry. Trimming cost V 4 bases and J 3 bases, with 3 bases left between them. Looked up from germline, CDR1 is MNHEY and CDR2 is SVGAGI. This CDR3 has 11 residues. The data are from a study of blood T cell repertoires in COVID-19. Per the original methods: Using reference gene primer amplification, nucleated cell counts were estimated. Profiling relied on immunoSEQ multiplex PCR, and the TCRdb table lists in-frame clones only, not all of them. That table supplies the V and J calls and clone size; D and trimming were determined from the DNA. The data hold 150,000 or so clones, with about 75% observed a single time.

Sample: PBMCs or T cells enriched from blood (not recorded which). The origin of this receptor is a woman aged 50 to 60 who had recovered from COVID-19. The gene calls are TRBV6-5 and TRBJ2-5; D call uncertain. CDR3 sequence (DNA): TGTGCCAGCAGTTTCGAAGAGACCCAGTACTTC. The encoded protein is CASSFEETQYF.